The TCR beta chain under discussion was sequenced for a study of regulatory T cells in long-lasting Graves disease. The study's findings and limits: Persistent disease favored TRBV28, TRBJ1-2 and TRBJ2-5.

The sample holds a few counts of this clonotype. Its target is unknown. Combining iRepertoire HTBI primers with Arm-PCR of CDR3 regions, the authors built TCR beta libraries. TCRdb processed the multiplex PCR reads anew with MiXCR; each CDR3 protein has one entry. The sample includes over 500,000 distinct CDR3 sequences, 16% of them seen just once. Described time point: newly diagnosed GD, antithyroid drugs for less than 3 months. There was RNA extracted from PBMCs, and the TCR library was made from it. Clinicians diagnosed Graves' disease using American Thyroid Association guidelines. Peripheral blood, at about 8.9 milliliters, went into EDTA tubes. Germline values: CDR1 MNHEY, CDR2 SVGEGT. The V end lost 6 bases, the J end lost 0 bases, and 5 bases lay between the germline ends. The CDR3 consists of 13 residues. This sample was shared with a second study, whose subject was T cells in Graves' hyperthyroidism and ophthalmopathy. That work states: Hyperthyroidism patients were newly diagnosed, had disease duration under 2 months, and were aged 18 to 65 years.

The clonotype originates from a young woman with Graves disease. This chain joins TRBV6-2 or TRBV6-3 and TRBJ2-2; no reliable D call. The sequenced sample was peripheral blood mononuclear cells (PBMCs), obtained at new diagnosis, from a patient treated with antithyroid drugs. CDR3 nucleotides: TGTGCCAGCAGGCAGTCGAACACCGGGGAGCTGTTTTTT. Protein sequence: CASRQSNTGELFF.